This T cell receptor beta chain was identified in a study of T cells after yellow fever vaccination. At the level of the study: In the case of low-cell-number fractions, SMART-Seq v4 Ultra Low Input was used for preparation. Notes on the study in general: Detected again after the booster were most primary-vaccination clones, at 96% CD4 and about 90% CD8. Though it reached lower strength, the secondary response hit its peak faster, day 5 versus 15.

The TCR cDNA carried a universal primer site and UMIs from 5'RACE template switching. From the 5' RACE reads, TCRdb called clonotypes with MiXCR, one entry per CDR3 protein. The sample consists of approximately 300,000 distinct CDR3 sequences, around 6.8% of them appearing once. Germline V gene data show CDR1 as SQVTM and CDR2 as ANQGSEA. CDR3 size: 17 residues. V lost 0 bases and J lost 2; bases outside the gene matches: 6. Comments on this clonotype: The antigen remains undetermined.

The chain is built from TRBV29-1 and TRBJ2-2; 10 bases are a match to TRBD1. The specimen comprised PBMCs, sampled approximately 40 days after the first yellow fever vaccination. This receptor was taken from a man in his late teens or twenties who received the YFV17D yellow fever vaccine. CDR3 in amino acids: CSVEDPGQGDNTGELFF. The CDR3 bases are TGCAGCGTTGAAGATCCTGGACAGGGGGATAACACCGGGGAGCTGTTTTTT.